These 16 T cell receptor beta chains share one sample of origin, sequenced in a study of T cells in Graves' hyperthyroidism and ophthalmopathy. Using RNA transcripts as the source, TCR beta CDR3 regions were amplified. The TCR CDR3 first-round RT-PCR relied on the HTBI primer set. TCRdb re-called the multiplex PCR reads with MiXCR, one entry per CDR3 protein. The data contain about 590,000 distinct CDR3 sequences, 14% of them singletons. The sequenced sample consisted of blood. The origin of the receptors is a woman under 30 with Graves' ophthalmopathy.

This clonotype was seen a handful of times. V and J are TRBV11-3 and TRBJ2-3; TRBD2 aligns across 14 bases. V gave up 4 bases and J gave up 1 base; unmatched junction bases: 19. Germline values: CDR1 SGHNT, CDR2 YENEEA. This CDR3 is built from 22 residues. The CDR3 is CASSSLPLTSGRALEGTDTQYF. The CDR3 coding sequence is TGTGCCAGCAGCTCCCTACCCTTGACTAGCGGGAGGGCCCTCGAGGGCACAGATACGCAGTATTTT.

This clonotype was detected many times. The V and J genes are TRBV30 and TRBJ2-3, with 8 bases fitting TRBD2. CDR1 and CDR2 from the germline V gene are GTSNPN and SVGIG (reference sequence). V lost 4 bases to trimming and J lost 0 bases; unmatched junction nucleotides: 9. This CDR3 is 16 amino acids long. CDR3 nucleotides: TGTGCCTGGATTGTAGCGGGACCTCCAAGCACAGATACGCAGTATTTT. It specifies CAWIVAGPPSTDTQYF.

J is TRBJ1-5 and V is TRBV6-2 or TRBV6-3, with 8 bases that match TRBD1. The CDR3 totals 18 residues. V lost 1 base to trimming and J lost 2 bases; unmatched junction nucleotides: 10. Per germline, CDR1 MNHEY and CDR2 SVGEGT. CDR3 DNA sequence: TGTGCCAGCAGTTACTACCCGGACAGGGCAGGGCGCAATCAGCCCCAGCATTTT. Translation: CASSYYPDRAGRNQPQHF.

In this sample, this clonotype turned up once. This may be a read error, as it is one base from a much larger clone. It is likely a read error, because the conserved phenylalanine at the end of the CDR3 is missing. The chain uses TRBV7-8 and TRBJ2-1, with D tentatively TRBD1 or TRBD2 (5 bases each). Between the trimmed V and J ends, which lost 6 bases and 5 bases, there was a span of 8 bases. CDR3 length equals 12 residues. Looked up from germline, CDR1 is SGHVS and CDR2 is FQNEAQ. The CDR3 is CASRRGDNEQFL. The CDR3, as DNA: TGTGCCAGCAGGCGAGGGGACAATGAGCAGTTCTTA.

The chain joins TRBV28 to TRBJ2-7; 7 bases are a match to TRBD2. The V gene's germline CDR1 is MDHEN and CDR2 SYDVKM. The CDR3 has 15 amino acids. The V segment lost 4 bases and the J segment 3 bases; nucleotides outside the gene matches: 9. CDR3 nucleotide sequence: TGTGCCAGCAGTTCCCCCGCTAGCGGACTCTACGAGCAGTACTTC. This codes for CASSSPASGLYEQYF.

This clonotype has a count of ten or more. This chain links TRBV10-3 with TRBJ2-1, with unresolved D. Germline V gene lookup returns CDR1 ENHRY and CDR2 SYGVKD. The germline V and J ends were trimmed by 2 bases and 0 bases, with 8 bases remaining between them. The CDR3 runs 15 residues. For the CDR3, the DNA is TGTGCCATCAGTGAGACTGCCTTCTCCTACAATGAGCAGTTCTTC. Translated: CAISETAFSYNEQFF.

The gene calls are TRBV3-1 and TRBJ1-1; 7 bases align to TRBD1. The CDR3 is made up of 14 amino acids. With V trimmed by 4 bases and J by 7 bases, 9 bases remained unmatched. Per germline, CDR1 LGHDT and CDR2 YNNKEL (reference sequence). The CDR3 DNA is TGTGCCAGCAGCCCAGGGGGGGGCCCGAATGAAGCTTTCTTT. It yields the protein CASSPGGGPNEAFF.

This clonotype appeared many times. The chain employs TRBV30 and TRBJ1-3; 8 positions agree with TRBD1. After removal of 7 bases from V and 2 bases from J, the junction contained 4 bases not matched to a gene. Germline loops: CDR1 GTSNPN, CDR2 SVGIG (reference sequence). The CDR3 is made up of 13 amino acids. Here the CDR3 reads CASNRGTGNTIYF. CDR3 bases: TGTGCCTCCAACAGGGGGACTGGAAACACCATATATTTT.

This clonotype was observed at least ten times. The chain carries TRBV7-9 and TRBJ2-5; the D call may be TRBD1 or TRBD2 (5 bases each). This CDR3 has 14 residues. Germline CDR1 is SEHNR and CDR2 is FQNEAQ (reference sequence). V lost 2 bases, J lost 2 bases, and 9 bases lay in between. The CDR3 nucleotides read TGTGCCAGCAGCTTATCTTGGGGGCAAGAGACCCAGTACTTC. Residues: CASSLSWGQETQYF. Full variable domain (remainder filled in from reference TRBV7-9 and TRBJ2-5): DTGVSQNPRHKITKRGQNVTFRCDPISEHNRLYWYRQTLGQGPEFLTYFQNEAQLEKSRLLSDRFSAERPKGSFSTLEIQRTEQGDSAMYLCASSLSWGQETQYFGPGTRLLVL.

In its sample, this clonotype was seen many times. The chain employs TRBV30 and TRBJ1-2; perhaps TRBD1 as D (5 bases). This CDR3 contains 11 residues. Germline V gene lookup returns CDR1 GTSNPN and CDR2 SVGIG (reference sequence). Trimming took off 1 base at V and 7 bases at J, with 7 bases between the two ends. For the CDR3, the DNA is TGTGCCTGGAGTGCGAGGGGTGGCTACACCTTC. Translating gives CAWSARGGYTF.

In this sample, this clonotype turned up many times. V gene TRBV7-2 combines with J gene TRBJ1-6; D is uncertain. CDR3 length: 16 amino acids. Per the germline V gene, CDR1 is SGHTA and CDR2 is FQGNSA. V dropped 0 bases and J dropped 6 bases, with 12 bases sitting between them. CDR3 sequence: CASSLAGGRSNSPLHF. The CDR3 DNA follows: TGTGCCAGCAGCTTAGCGGGAGGGAGGTCTAATTCACCCCTCCACTTT.

The rearrangement links TRBV5-1 to TRBJ2-7; maybe TRBD1 (6 bases). V was shortened by 2 bases and J by 5 bases, with 14 bases between the two germline ends. Germline lookup yields CDR1 SGHRS and CDR2 YFSETQ. CDR3 length: 14 amino acids. In nucleotides, the CDR3 is TGCGCCAGCAGCTTATACTGGGGGCAAAACGAGCAGTACTTC. This sequence encodes CASSLYWGQNEQYF. The full variable domain, with the rest looked up from reference TRBV5-1 and TRBJ2-7, is KAGVTQTPRYLIKTRGQQVTLSCSPISGHRSVSWYQQTPGQGLQFLFEYFSETQRNKGNFPGRFSGRQFSNSRSEMNVSTLELGDSALYLCASSLYWGQNEQYFGPGTRLTVT.

This clonotype showed up many times. J is TRBJ2-1 and V is TRBV7-3; 9 bases fit TRBD1. This CDR3 comprises 15 residues. With 4 bases clipped from V and 6 bases from J, the junction kept 7 bases outside the gene matches. Germline V gene sequence: CDR1 SGHTA, CDR2 FQGTGA. Written as DNA, the CDR3 is TGTGCCAGCAGCTCAGGGACAGGGCCCTTCAATGAGCAGTTCTTC. It specifies CASSSGTGPFNEQFF. Full variable domain (outside the CDR3, taken from reference TRBV7-3 and TRBJ2-1): GAGVSQTPSNKVTEKGKYVELRCDPISGHTALYWYRQSLGQGPEFLIYFQGTGAADDSGLPNDRFFAVRPEGSVSTLKIQRTERGDSAVYLCASSSGTGPFNEQFFGPGTRLTVL.

This clonotype was detected many times. The CDR3 DNA reads as TGTGCCAGCAGCCTCTGGGACAGCCAGCCCCAGCATTTT. Its translation is CASSLWDSQPQHF. The rearrangement joins TRBV7-2 to TRBJ1-5, with TRBD1 identical over 7 bases. V was clipped by 5 bases and J by 7 bases; unmatched bases: 5. The germline V gene has CDR1 SGHTA and CDR2 FQGNSA. This CDR3 region has 13 residues. The full variable domain, its missing parts supplied by reference TRBV7-2 and TRBJ1-5, is GAGVSQSPSNKVTEKGKDVELRCDPISGHTALYWYRQSLGQGLEFLIYFQGNSAPDKSGLPSDRFSAERTGGSVSTLTIQRTQQEDSAVYLCASSLWDSQPQHFGDGTRLSIL.

This clonotype was counted only a few times. This sequence joins TRBV4-3 and TRBJ2-1; D uncertain. This CDR3 contains 16 residues. V lost 0 bases and J 0 bases, leaving 9 bases between the germline ends. The germline CDR1 and CDR2 sequences are LGHNA and YSLEER. The CDR3 loop reads CASSQEHFSSYNEQFF. CDR3 nucleotides: TGCGCCAGCAGCCAAGAGCACTTTAGCTCCTACAATGAGCAGTTCTTC.

The genes are TRBV7-8 and TRBJ1-2; tentatively, D is TRBD1 (5 bases). Trimming shortened V by 1 base and J by 4 bases, and 19 bases separated the two germline ends. The CDR3 sequence is 17 residues long. Germline-derived CDR1 and CDR2 are SGHVS and FQNEAQ. The CDR3 bases are TGTGCCAGCAGCTTAGTGACAGCATCAACGTTTATCTATGGCTACACCTTC. It codes for CASSLVTASTFIYGYTF. Based on the CDR3 plus reference TRBV7-8 and TRBJ1-2, the full variable domain is GAGVSQSPRYKVAKRGQDVALRCDPISGHVSLFWYQQALGQGPEFLTYFQNEAQLDKSGLPSDRFFAERPEGSVSTLKIQRTQQEDSAVYLCASSLVTASTFIYGYTFGSGTRLTVV.